One and the same sample provided the 32 T cell receptor beta chains below, sequenced in a study of cytomegalovirus exposure and HLA in healthy donors. Researchers ran the PCR with 60 Vbeta and 13 Jbeta primers. Libraries were prepared by immunoSEQ multiplex PCR; TCRdb keeps only in-frame clonotypes and omits some of them. This table has 180,000 or so clones, more than 60% appearing once. Source material: PBMCs. These TCRs come from an older woman in good health and CMV-seropositive.

CDR3 bases: TGCGCCAGCAGTCCTACGACAGCCGTCATCTCCTACGAGCAGTACTTC. Translation: CASSPTTAVISYEQYF. The chain is built from TRBV5-1 and TRBJ2-7, with TRBD1 as a possible D gene (5 bases). The germline gives CDR1 SGHRS, CDR2 YFSETQ. The CDR3 is 16 amino acids. V lost 5 bases and J 0 bases, leaving 18 bases between the germline ends.

The chain combines TRBV4-1 with TRBJ2-7; D ambiguous. Between the trimmed V and J ends, which lost 1 base and 4 bases, there was a span of 8 bases. Germline V lookup: CDR1 MGHRA, CDR2 YSYEKL. The CDR3 covers 13 residues. Here the CDR3 reads CASSQVSYYEQYF. The CDR3 DNA sequence: TGCGCCAGCAGCCAAGTTTCGTATTACGAGCAGTACTTC.

This chain joins TRBV6-6 and TRBJ1-2; 8 bases are shared with TRBD1. The CDR3 is 14 residues long. Trimming cost V 6 bases and J 3 bases; bases outside gene matches: 6. The V gene's germline CDR1 is MNHNY and CDR2 SVGAGI (reference sequence). DNA for the CDR3: TGTGCCAGCAGATCACAGGGGGTAGACTATGGCTACACCTTC. Translation: CASRSQGVDYGYTF.

The sample holds a few counts of this clone. The chain couples TRBV2 to TRBJ1-3; no clear D gene. The CDR3 runs 13 residues. CDR1 and CDR2 from the germline V gene are SNHLY and FYNNEI. V shed 8 bases and J shed 1 base, with 9 bases lying between them. CDR3 sequence reads: CASQRGSGNTIYF. The CDR3 DNA follows: TGTGCCAGCCAGCGGGGATCTGGAAACACCATATATTTT.

The chain links TRBV15 to TRBJ1-6, with D uncertain. The CDR3 contains 14 residues. Germline loops: CDR1 LNHNV, CDR2 YYDKDF (reference sequence). Trimming shortened V by 1 base and J by 6 bases, and 7 bases separated the two germline ends. CDR3 in amino acids: CATSRGEGNSPLHF. The CDR3 DNA follows: TGTGCCACCAGCAGAGGGGAGGGTAATTCACCCCTCCACTTT.

There are many counts of this clone. J is TRBJ1-1 and V is TRBV5-1, with D maybe TRBD1 (6 bases). This CDR3 is 14 amino acids long. Germline V gene sequence: CDR1 SGHRS, CDR2 YFSETQ. Trimming removed 6 bases from V and 5 bases from J, with 17 bases in between. CDR3 in DNA: TGCGCCAGCACCTCCAGGGGTTCTCGGACTGAAGCTTTCTTT. Amino acids: CASTSRGSRTEAFF.

This sequence joins TRBV9 and TRBJ2-7, with no clear D. Germline V lookup: CDR1 SGDLS, CDR2 YYNGEE. There are 15 residues in the CDR3. V dropped 0 bases and J dropped 0 bases, with 10 bases sitting between them. DNA for the CDR3: TGTGCCAGCAGCGTAGCGGCAGGTCCCTCCTACGAGCAGTACTTC. As protein: CASSVAAGPSYEQYF.

V usage is TRBV18 and J usage is TRBJ1-3; D not resolved. Trimming shortened V by 6 bases and J by 0 bases, and 9 bases separated the two germline ends. CDR3 length: 14 amino acids. Germline CDR1 and CDR2: KGHSH and LQKENI. The CDR3 region has the DNA TGTGCCAGCTCCCCCGACAACTCTGGAAACACCATATATTTT. Amino acid sequence: CASSPDNSGNTIYF.

This rearrangement joins TRBV7-8 to TRBJ2-5; 9 bases align to TRBD2. Germline trimming cut 0 bases from V and 5 bases from J; bases unmatched to any gene: 7. The CDR3 is 16 amino acids. Germline loops: CDR1 SGHVS, CDR2 FQNEAQ. In DNA form, the CDR3 reads TGTGCCAGCAGCTTAGCTAGCGGGAGCTCGGGGGAGACCCAGTACTTC. It codes for CASSLASGSSGETQYF.

This chain links TRBV28 with TRBJ1-2; a weak D match, TRBD1 (5 bases). CDR1 is MDHEN, CDR2 SYDVKM, per germline. V was shortened by 7 bases and J by 3 bases, with 15 bases between the two germline ends. There are 14 residues in the CDR3. The CDR3 DNA sequence: TGTGCCAGCATCATACAAGGGGTCGACTATGGCTACACCTTC. This translates into CASIIQGVDYGYTF.

The genes are TRBV28 and TRBJ2-7, with D perhaps matching TRBD1 (6 bases). Per germline, CDR1 MDHEN and CDR2 SYDVKM. The CDR3 has 15 residues. Trimming pared 6 bases from V and 4 bases from J, leaving 19 bases between. The chain's CDR3 is CASRPTGLSQYEQYF. The CDR3 DNA reads as TGTGCCAGCAGACCCACAGGGCTAAGTCAATACGAGCAGTACTTC.

The gene calls are TRBV5-1 and TRBJ2-7, with 9 bases identical to TRBD1. In germline, CDR1 is SGHRS, CDR2 YFSETQ. The CDR3 runs to 17 residues. V was clipped by 6 bases and J by 3 bases; unmatched bases: 16. In DNA form, the CDR3 reads TGCGCCAGCACCCCGGGACAGGGAAGGGCTAGAGTCTACGAGCAGTACTTC. It encodes CASTPGQGRARVYEQYF.

This clone was detected a few times. Other DNA sequences within the sample encode an identical CDR3. The V and J genes are TRBV18 and TRBJ1-2, with 7 bases identical to TRBD1. Germline lookup yields CDR1 KGHSH and CDR2 LQKENI. V shed 3 bases and J 3 bases; nucleotides not matched to a gene: 1. The CDR3 has 13 amino acids. Here the CDR3 reads CASSPDRDYGYTF. CDR3 sequence (DNA): TGTGCCAGCTCACCCGACAGGGACTATGGCTACACCTTC.

The chain employs TRBV15 and TRBJ2-3; 10 bases fit TRBD1. The CDR3 sequence is 16 residues long. J was trimmed by 1 base and V by 1 base; bases with no gene match: 2. Germline CDR1 reads LNHNV; CDR2 reads YYDKDF (reference sequence). CDR3 sequence: CATSRAGTGGTDTQYF. DNA for the CDR3: TGTGCCACCAGCAGAGCCGGGACAGGGGGCACAGATACGCAGTATTTT.

This clone came up a few times. CDR3 region: CASMTSGRAGELFF. CDR3 nucleotide sequence: TGTGCCAGTATGACTAGCGGGAGGGCCGGGGAGCTGTTTTTT. The V gene is TRBV19, the J gene TRBJ2-2; the match to TRBD2 covers 14 bases. The length of the CDR3 is 14 residues. V lost 7 bases to trimming and J lost 6 bases; unmatched junction nucleotides: 1. Per the germline V gene, CDR1 is LNHDA and CDR2 is SQIVND (reference sequence).

The rearrangement joins TRBV25-1 to TRBJ2-7; D might be TRBD1 (6 bases). V lost 6 bases to trimming and J lost 3 bases, with 12 bases between them. Germline CDR1 MGHDK, CDR2 SYGVNS. The CDR3 is 13 amino acids. CDR3 protein: CASSGTRNYEQYF. DNA for the CDR3: TGTGCCAGCAGCGGGACAAGAAACTACGAGCAGTACTTC.

This sequence joins TRBV6-5 and TRBJ2-2, with D tentatively TRBD2 (5 bases). Trimming shortened V by 4 bases and J by 5 bases, and 17 bases separated the two germline ends. The CDR3 extends over 16 amino acids. From germline, CDR1 is MNHEY and CDR2 SVGAGI. The CDR3 DNA sequence: TGTGCCAGCAGTTCCGCTAGCACAAGAGAGACCGGGGAGCTGTTTTTT. Translating gives CASSSASTRETGELFF.

The chain employs TRBV10-3 and TRBJ2-1; tentative D call: TRBD1 (6 bases). From germline, CDR1 is ENHRY and CDR2 SYGVKD. The CDR3 totals 14 residues. Trimming cost V 11 bases and J 2 bases, with 16 bases left between them. The CDR3 spells CALRQGMAYNEQFF. In nucleotides, the CDR3 is TGTGCCCTGCGGCAGGGGATGGCCTACAATGAGCAGTTCTTC.

This sequence joins TRBV30 and TRBJ1-1; TRBD1 might be the D (5 bases). In germline, CDR1 is GTSNPN, CDR2 SVGIG (reference sequence). Deletions cut 3 bases from V and 11 bases from J, with 16 bases between. This CDR3 has 12 residues. The CDR3 here is CAWSVGAAKAFF. The CDR3 DNA is TGTGCCTGGAGCGTTGGGGCGGCAAAGGCTTTCTTT.

This clone was seen at least ten times. The chain uses TRBV19 and TRBJ1-1, with TRBD1 matching 12 bases. CDR1 is LNHDA, CDR2 SQIVND, per germline (reference sequence). The CDR3 sequence is 15 residues long. Trimming cost V 8 bases and J 5 bases; bases outside gene matches: 9. CDR3: CASRRDRGLQTEAFF. DNA for the CDR3: TGTGCCAGTCGGAGGGACAGGGGGCTGCAAACTGAAGCTTTCTTT.

This clone was recorded only once. The chain has TRBV5-1 and TRBJ2-7; 8 bases align to TRBD1. V was clipped by 3 bases and J by 1 base; unmatched bases: 12. The germline CDR1 and CDR2 sequences are SGHRS and YFSETQ. CDR3 length: 17 amino acids. The CDR3 DNA reads TGCGCCAGCAGCTCCCCCCCCGGACAGGGAAGTTCCTACGAGCAGTACTTC. Its protein is CASSSPPGQGSSYEQYF. The full variable domain, its missing parts supplied by reference TRBV5-1 and TRBJ2-7, is KAGVTQTPRYLIKTRGQQVTLSCSPISGHRSVSWYQQTPGQGLQFLFEYFSETQRNKGNFPGRFSGRQFSNSRSEMNVSTLELGDSALYLCASSSPPGQGSSYEQYFGPGTRLTVT.

The V call is TRBV6-6, the J call TRBJ2-3, with unresolved D. This CDR3 contains 13 residues. Deletions cut 6 bases from V and 7 bases from J, with 14 bases between. Per germline, CDR1 MNHNY and CDR2 SVGAGI (reference sequence). The CDR3 DNA is TGTGCCAGCAGCACCTTAGCATGGAATACGCAGTATTTT. Translation gives CASSTLAWNTQYF.

The chain uses TRBV9 and TRBJ2-7; D is perhaps TRBD2 (6 bases). In germline, CDR1 is SGDLS, CDR2 YYNGEE. V was trimmed by 3 bases and J by 1 base, leaving 11 bases between them. This CDR3 comprises 14 residues. As DNA, the CDR3 is TGTGCCAGCAGCGCCCGGACTATGTCCTACGAGCAGTACTTC. Protein sequence: CASSARTMSYEQYF.

The rearrangement links TRBV7-2 to TRBJ2-2, with D possibly TRBD1 on 6 matching bases. The CDR3 runs 15 residues. The germline CDR1 and CDR2 sequences are SGHTA and FQGNSA. Trimming removed 1 base at V and 4 bases at J, with 10 bases between. The CDR3 loop reads CASSLDRAVTGELFF. CDR3 sequence (DNA): TGTGCCAGCAGCTTAGACAGGGCGGTCACCGGGGAGCTGTTTTTT.

This clone was picked up a small number of times. The chain joins TRBV7-8 to TRBJ2-7; D unresolved. This CDR3 region has 11 residues. CDR1 is SGHVS and CDR2 is FQNEAQ in the germline V gene. Between the trimmed V and J ends, which lost 5 bases and 2 bases, there was a span of 4 bases. The DNA of the CDR3 is TGTGCCAGCAGCCCAGCCTACGAGCAGTACTTC. Protein product: CASSPAYEQYF.

The count of this clone is one. The rearrangement joins TRBV29-1 to TRBJ1-2; D might be TRBD1 (5 bases). The germline CDR1 and CDR2 sequences are SQVTM and ANQGSEA. This CDR3 is 11 amino acids long. V lost 2 bases and J lost 8, with 9 bases in between. CDR3 residues: CSVETRVGYTF. The DNA of the CDR3 is TGCAGCGTTGAAACCAGGGTCGGCTACACCTTC.

The rearrangement uses TRBV4-3 and TRBJ1-1, with D possibly TRBD1 on 6 matching bases. Trimming stripped 4 bases from V and 7 bases from J, with 10 bases between. CDR3 length: 12 residues. Germline V gives CDR1 LGHNA, CDR2 YSLEER. CDR3 DNA: TGCGCCAGCAGCCTTTCAGGGGATGAAGCTTTCTTT. It is translated as CASSLSGDEAFF.

This chain connects TRBV6-5 to TRBJ1-3, with 7 bases that match TRBD1. This CDR3 spans 15 amino acids. Trimming removed 2 bases from V and 1 base from J; junction bases left unmatched: 2. CDR1 is MNHEY and CDR2 is SVGAGI in the germline V gene. The CDR3 loop is CASSYDRASGNTIYF. CDR3 coding DNA: TGTGCCAGCAGTTACGACAGGGCGTCTGGAAACACCATATATTTT.

The chain combines TRBV6-1 with TRBJ2-7, with D uncertain. The V and J ends lost 0 bases and 0 bases respectively, with 12 bases between them. This CDR3 is built from 16 residues. The V gene's germline CDR1 is MNHNS and CDR2 SASEGT. The CDR3, as DNA: TGTGCCAGCAGTGAAGCCCTCTCACTTAGCTCCTACGAGCAGTACTTC. It yields the protein CASSEALSLSSYEQYF.

This clone is a singleton in its sample. The V gene is TRBV6-1, the J gene TRBJ1-4; 8 bases agree with TRBD1. Germline CDR1 and CDR2: MNHNS and SASEGT. J gave up 4 bases and V 7 bases, and 8 bases lay outside the gene matches. This CDR3 is built from 15 residues. This chain's CDR3 is CASIPTGAYNEKLFF. DNA for the CDR3: TGTGCCAGCATCCCGACAGGGGCATATAATGAAAAACTGTTTTTT.

The chain couples TRBV19 to TRBJ1-2, with TRBD1 as a possible D gene (6 bases). This CDR3 contains 12 residues. With 7 bases removed from V and 5 bases from J, the gap between germline ends came to 11 bases. CDR1 is LNHDA and CDR2 is SQIVND in the germline V gene (reference sequence). For the CDR3, the DNA is TGTGCCAGTACCCACAGGGCTTATGGCTACACCTTC. Protein: CASTHRAYGYTF. The full variable domain, completed using reference TRBV19 and TRBJ1-2, is DGGITQSPKYLFRKEGQNVTLSCEQNLNHDAMYWYRQDPGQGLRLIYYSQIVNDFQKGDIAEGYSVSREKKESFPLTVTSAQKNPTAFYLCASTHRAYGYTFGSGTRLTVV.

The chain uses TRBV25-1 and TRBJ1-2; D is undetermined. The length of the CDR3 is 13 residues. The germline V gene encodes CDR1 MGHDK and CDR2 SYGVNS. The V end was cut by 3 bases, the J end by 8 bases, with 13 bases between. CDR3 loop: CASSDSRVLGYTF. CDR3 nucleotides: TGTGCCAGCAGTGATTCGAGGGTTTTGGGCTACACCTTC.